The clone carrying this T cell receptor beta chain was counted ten times or more. Molecular barcoding with unique molecular identifiers was used for the TCRbeta library. TCRdb reprocessed the PCR reads via MiXCR and lists one record per CDR3 protein. This sample has tens of thousands of distinct CDR3 sequences, with roughly 4.9% found just once. This entry is derived from a study of T-cell reconstitution after alpha-beta-depleted transplantation in children. Germline V CDR1 and CDR2: SGHRS, YFSETQ. Germline trimming cut 4 bases from V and 4 bases from J; bases unmatched to any gene: 8. The CDR3 sequence is 15 residues long.

The sequenced sample was PBMCs, mostly from graft donor cells, obtained 180 days after TCRalphabeta/CD19-depleted stem cell transplant. The rearrangement links TRBV5-1 to TRBJ1-3; 7 bases align to TRBD1. This receptor was identified in a boy under three years old who had a stem cell transplant for acute myeloid leukemia, so the T cells may come from the graft donor. In DNA, the CDR3 is TGCGCCAGCAGCAGCGGGACAGCCTCAGGAAACACCATATATTTT. Amino acids: CASSSGTASGNTIYF.